This entry describes one T cell receptor (beta chain). Its antigen is undetermined. Sequencing was performed with immunoSEQ multiplex PCR; in TCRdb, only in-frame clones are kept and a portion is missing. The profile shows roughly 1.4 million clones, roughly 98.5% of them singletons. The CDR3 extends over 15 amino acids. Germline V gene sequence: CDR1 SGHTS, CDR2 YDEGEE. V shed 0 bases and J shed 0 bases, with 8 bases lying between them. The sample is drawn from a study of shared clonotypes between healthy human individuals. Study-level points and caveats: Estimated richness values were generally larger in naive subsets than in memory subsets. The small donor group covered limited genetic and exposure diversity. The researchers took only blood, and tissue repertoires probably look different.

Every donor, a Caucasian adult, lived in Nashville, Tennessee. Sequenced material: naive CD4+ T cells sorted from blood. Regarding subset: CD45RA+ positively selected. The chain combines TRBV5-8 with TRBJ2-3; unclear D gene. The receptor was derived from a man between 25 and 39 years old in good health. The chain's CDR3 is CASSLVPDSTDTQYF. DNA of the CDR3: TGTGCCAGCAGCTTGGTTCCGGACAGCACAGATACGCAGTATTTT.